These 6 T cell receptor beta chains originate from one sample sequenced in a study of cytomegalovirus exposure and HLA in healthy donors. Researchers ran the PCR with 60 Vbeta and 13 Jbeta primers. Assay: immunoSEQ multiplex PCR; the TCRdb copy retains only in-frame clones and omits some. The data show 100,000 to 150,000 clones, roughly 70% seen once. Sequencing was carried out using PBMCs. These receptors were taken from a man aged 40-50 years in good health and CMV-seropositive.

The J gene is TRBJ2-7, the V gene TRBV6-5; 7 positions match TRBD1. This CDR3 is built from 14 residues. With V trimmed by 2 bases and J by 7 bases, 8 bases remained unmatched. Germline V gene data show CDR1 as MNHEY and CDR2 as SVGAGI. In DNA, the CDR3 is TGTGCCAGCAGTTACGGGACAGAGCGTTTGGAGCAGTACTTC. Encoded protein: CASSYGTERLEQYF.

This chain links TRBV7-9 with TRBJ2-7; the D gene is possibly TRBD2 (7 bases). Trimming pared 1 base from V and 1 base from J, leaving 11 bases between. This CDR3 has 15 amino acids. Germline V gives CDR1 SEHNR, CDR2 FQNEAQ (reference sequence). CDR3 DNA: TGTGCCAGCAGCTTAGAGGGGGGGGCTTCCTACGAGCAGTACTTC. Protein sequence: CASSLEGGASYEQYF. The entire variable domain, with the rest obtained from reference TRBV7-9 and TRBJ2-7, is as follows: DTGVSQNPRHKITKRGQNVTFRCDPISEHNRLYWYRQTLGQGPEFLTYFQNEAQLEKSRLLSDRFSAERPKGSFSTLEIQRTEQGDSAMYLCASSLEGGASYEQYFGPGTRLTVT.

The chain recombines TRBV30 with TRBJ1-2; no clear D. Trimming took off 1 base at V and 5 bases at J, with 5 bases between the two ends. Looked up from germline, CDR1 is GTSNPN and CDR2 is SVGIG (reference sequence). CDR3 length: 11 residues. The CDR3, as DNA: TGTGCCTGGAGTGAGAGGTATGGCTACACCTTC. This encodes CAWSERYGYTF.

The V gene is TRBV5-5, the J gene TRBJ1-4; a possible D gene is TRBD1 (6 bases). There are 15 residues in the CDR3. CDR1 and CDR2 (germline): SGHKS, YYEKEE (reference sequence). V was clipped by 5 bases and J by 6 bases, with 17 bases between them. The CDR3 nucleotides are TGTGCCAGCAGATCACCAGGGAGGGGGGATGAAAAACTGTTTTTT. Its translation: CASRSPGRGDEKLFF.

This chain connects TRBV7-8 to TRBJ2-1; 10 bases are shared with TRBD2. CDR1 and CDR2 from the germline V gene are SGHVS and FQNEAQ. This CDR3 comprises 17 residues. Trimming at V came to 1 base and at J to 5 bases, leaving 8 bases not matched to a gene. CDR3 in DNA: TGTGCCAGCAGCTTAGTCCCGGGACTAGCGAAACACAATGAGCAGTTCTTC. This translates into CASSLVPGLAKHNEQFF.

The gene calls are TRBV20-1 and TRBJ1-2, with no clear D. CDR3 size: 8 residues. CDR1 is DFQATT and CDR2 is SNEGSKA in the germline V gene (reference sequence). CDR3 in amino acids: CRPDGYTF. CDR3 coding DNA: TGCAGGCCGGATGGCTACACCTTC.